The 6 T cell receptor beta chains below come from one sample, sequenced in a study of blood T cell repertoires in COVID-19. Clones were read by immunoSEQ multiplex PCR, and TCRdb kept only the in-frame ones, dropping some. This table has some 17,000 clones, about four fifths appearing once. Specimen: peripheral blood. The receptors were gathered from a man at least 80 years old with acute or convalescent COVID-19.

The V and J genes are TRBV7-2 and TRBJ1-5, with D perhaps TRBD1 (6 bases). CDR3 length: 15 residues. The germline CDR1 and CDR2 sequences are SGHTA and FQGNSA. Trimming left V 5 bases short and J 7 bases short, with 18 bases between. This CDR3 reads CASSLGGGLGQPQHF. The CDR3 DNA reads TGTGCCAGCAGCCTAGGGGGAGGGCTCGGCCAGCCCCAGCATTTT. The variable domain in full, completed from reference TRBV7-2 and TRBJ1-5, reads GAGVSQSPSNKVTEKGKDVELRCDPISGHTALYWYRQSLGQGLEFLIYFQGNSAPDKSGLPSDRFSAERTGGSVSTLTIQRTQQEDSAVYLCASSLGGGLGQPQHFGDGTRLSIL.

The rearrangement joins TRBV5-1 to TRBJ2-5; D perhaps matches TRBD2 (6 bases). Looked up from germline, CDR1 is SGHRS and CDR2 is YFSETQ. CDR3 length equals 15 residues. Trimming took off 3 bases at V and 5 bases at J, with 17 bases between the two ends. CDR3 coding DNA: TGCGCCAGCAGCTCCGAGGGACTCCCGGTGGAGACCCAGTACTTC. It translates to CASSSEGLPVETQYF.

Only one count was recorded for this clone. The chain uses TRBV24-1 and TRBJ1-5; 8 bases are a match to TRBD1. Looked up from germline, CDR1 is KGHDR and CDR2 is SFDVKD. V lost 4 bases, J lost 5 bases, and 3 bases stayed unmatched. CDR3 length: 14 residues. CDR3: CATSDGQGDQPQHF. CDR3 bases: TGTGCCACCAGTGACGGACAGGGCGATCAGCCCCAGCATTTT.

V and J are TRBV7-9 and TRBJ2-7, with TRBD1 matching 8 bases. The V gene's germline CDR1 is SEHNR and CDR2 FQNEAQ (reference sequence). The CDR3 sequence is 15 residues long. V shed 2 bases, J shed 2 bases, and the junction held 5 bases outside the gene matches. DNA for the CDR3: TGTGCCAGCAGCTTAATGCAGGGGGCGACCTACGAGCAGTACTTC. Amino acid sequence: CASSLMQGATYEQYF.

This chain joins TRBV10-2 and TRBJ1-2, with a tentative D call TRBD1 (5 bases). V was clipped by 7 bases and J by 3 bases, with 12 bases between them. The CDR3 extends over 13 amino acids. Germline CDR1 reads WSHSY; CDR2 reads SAAADI. CDR3 loop: CASTDSPDYGYTF. CDR3 coding DNA: TGCGCCAGCACCGACAGCCCGGACTATGGCTACACCTTC.

The CDR3 region is CASSPPGQRNYGYTF. For the CDR3, the DNA is TGCGCCAGCAGCCCACCGGGACAGAGAAACTATGGCTACACCTTC. The V gene is TRBV4-3, the J gene TRBJ1-2, with 7 bases that match TRBD1. The germline V gene has CDR1 LGHNA and CDR2 YSLEER. Trimming removed 4 bases from V and 2 bases from J; junction bases left unmatched: 7. The CDR3 is 15 amino acids.